This record covers a single T cell receptor beta chain. This clonotype occurred many times. The target of this receptor is not known. Base qualities are not provided; no much larger clone lies one nucleotide away. The sample belongs to a study of early T cells in non-severe SARS-CoV-2 infection (dated by TCRdb to the early 2020s). Background for the entire study: TCR sequencing used bulk RNA from unsorted whole blood, so alpha and beta chains could not be paired.

The method was 5' RACE. Sequencer: NextSeq 500. Unique molecular identifiers were attached to individual cDNA molecules in the TCR library protocol so that sequencing error and PCR bias could be corrected. Both TCR alpha and beta chains were sequenced, and tight co-correlation was observed between alpha and beta sequence abundances in each sample. As for the original processing: Decombinator V4 was used to annotate the V gene, J gene and CDR3 of the TCR sequences. Expanded TCRs were defined as changing significantly between any two time points under a Poisson model with p below 0.0001. TCR abundances were normalised to the total number of TCRs sequenced per sample and expressed as counts per million. A search of VDJdb, accessed on 1 November 2021, was run for TCRs annotated to CMV, EBV and SARS-CoV-2, with TCRs annotated for multiple antigens excluded. TCRdb cleaned the public reads at Q25 with fastp, built clones with MiXCR and kept in-frame beta chains. Records with the same CDR3 protein are collapsed into one entry carrying the most frequent genes and DNA. It is TCRdb's table, rather than the study itself, that gives the V and J calls and clone size. This sample is represented by about 42,000 distinct CDR3 sequences; around 7% of them were singletons. The ten largest clonotypes hold roughly 4.5% of the sample.

The study was a case-control design nested within a healthcare worker cohort in London, UK, with weekly nasopharyngeal swab PCR tests and blood sampling. Healthcare workers were enrolled in the week of the UK lockdown, from 23 to 31 March 2020, and were followed every week for up to roughly 15 weeks. Here is what the overall study found, with its caveats: Matching against VDJdb was skewed toward anti-spike CD8 responses, likely underestimated virus-specific expansions, and missed private and CD4 specificities.

This clonotype originated in an adult who was a healthcare worker with PCR-confirmed SARS-CoV-2 infection or an uninfected control (not recorded which). Sequenced input: whole blood.

CDR3 reads: CASGGVRDTEAFF. The bases are TGCGCCAGCGGAGGGGTGCGGGACACTGAAGCTTTCTTT. The chain uses TRBV10-2 and TRBJ1-1; TRBD1 is perhaps the D gene, given 5 matching bases. V sheds 8 bases and J sheds 3 bases, leaving 13 bases between their ends. The germline V gene yields WSHSY for CDR1 and SAAADI for CDR2. CDR3 length: 13 amino acids, cysteine to phenylalanine. Only CDR3 DNA is held: 39 bases, read in frame from base 1.